This record concerns one TCR beta chain sequence. Only in-frame clones appear in the TCRdb table, and some are missing; sequencing was by immunoSEQ multiplex PCR. The table lists over 70,000 clones, roughly three quarters of them singletons, with 4% to 5.5% in the top ten. This CDR3 contains 14 residues. Germline V gene lookup returns CDR1 MNHEY and CDR2 SVGAGI. V lost 8 bases, J lost 4 bases, and 17 bases lay in between. This sample was included in a study of cytotoxic CD8 clonotypes in ibrutinib-treated CLL. The source of this sequence is a human donor with chronic lymphocytic leukemia. This specimen consisted of PBMCs, obtained after 12 months of ibrutinib treatment. This chain connects TRBV6-5 to TRBJ1-2, with D perhaps TRBD1 (5 bases). CDR3 in amino acids: CASALGPPTYGYTF. CDR3 nucleotides: TGTGCCAGCGCCCTGGGACCGCCCACCTATGGCTACACCTTC.